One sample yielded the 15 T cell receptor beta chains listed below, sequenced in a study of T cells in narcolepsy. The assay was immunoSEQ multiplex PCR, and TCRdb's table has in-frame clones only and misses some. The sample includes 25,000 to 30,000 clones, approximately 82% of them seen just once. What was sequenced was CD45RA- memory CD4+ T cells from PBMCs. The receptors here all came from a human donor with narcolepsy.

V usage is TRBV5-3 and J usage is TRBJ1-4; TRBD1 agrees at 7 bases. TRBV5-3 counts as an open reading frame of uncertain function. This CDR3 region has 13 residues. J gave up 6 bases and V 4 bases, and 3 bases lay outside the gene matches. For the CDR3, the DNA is TGTGCCAGAAGCCCCAGGGGGGATGAAAAACTGTTTTTT. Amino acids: CARSPRGDEKLFF.

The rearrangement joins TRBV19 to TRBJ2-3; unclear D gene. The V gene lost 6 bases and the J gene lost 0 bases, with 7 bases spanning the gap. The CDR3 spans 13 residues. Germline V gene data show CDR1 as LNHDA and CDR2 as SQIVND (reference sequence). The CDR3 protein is CASSGSSTDTQYF. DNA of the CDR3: TGTGCCAGTAGCGGTTCTAGCACAGATACGCAGTATTTT. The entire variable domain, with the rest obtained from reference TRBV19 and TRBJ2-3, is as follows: DGGITQSPKYLFRKEGQNVTLSCEQNLNHDAMYWYRQDPGQGLRLIYYSQIVNDFQKGDIAEGYSVSREKKESFPLTVTSAQKNPTAFYLCASSGSSTDTQYFGPGTRLTVL.

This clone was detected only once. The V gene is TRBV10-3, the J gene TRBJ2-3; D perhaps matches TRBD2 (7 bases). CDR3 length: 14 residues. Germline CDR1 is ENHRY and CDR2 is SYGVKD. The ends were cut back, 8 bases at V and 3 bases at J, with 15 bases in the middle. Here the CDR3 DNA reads TGTGCCATCCAGAGGGGGGGGTCTACAGATACGCAGTATTTT. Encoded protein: CAIQRGGSTDTQYF.

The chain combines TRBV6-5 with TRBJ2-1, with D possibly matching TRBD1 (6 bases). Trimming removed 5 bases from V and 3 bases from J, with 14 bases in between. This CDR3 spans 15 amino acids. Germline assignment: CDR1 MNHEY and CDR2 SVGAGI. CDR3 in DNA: TGTGCCAGCAGTCGCACAGGGTTCCTCTACAATGAGCAGTTCTTC. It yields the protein CASSRTGFLYNEQFF.

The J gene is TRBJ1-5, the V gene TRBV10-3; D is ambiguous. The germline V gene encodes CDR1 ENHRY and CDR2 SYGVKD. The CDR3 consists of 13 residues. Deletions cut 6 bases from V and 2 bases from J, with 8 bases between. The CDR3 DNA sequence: TGTGCCATCAGCCCAGTTGGCAATCAGCCCCAGCATTTT. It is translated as CAISPVGNQPQHF.

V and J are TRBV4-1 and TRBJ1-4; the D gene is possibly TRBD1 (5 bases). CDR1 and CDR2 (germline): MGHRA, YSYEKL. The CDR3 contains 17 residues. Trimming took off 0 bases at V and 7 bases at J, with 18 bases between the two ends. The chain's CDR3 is CASSQDERGGFGEKLFF. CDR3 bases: TGCGCCAGCAGCCAAGATGAGCGCGGGGGGTTCGGTGAAAAACTGTTTTTT.

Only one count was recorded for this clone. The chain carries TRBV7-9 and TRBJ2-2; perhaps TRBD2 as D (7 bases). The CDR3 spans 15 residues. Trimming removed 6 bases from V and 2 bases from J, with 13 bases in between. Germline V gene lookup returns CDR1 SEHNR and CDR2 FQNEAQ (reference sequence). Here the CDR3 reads CASRYGGLNTGELFF. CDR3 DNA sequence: TGTGCCAGCAGATACGGGGGGCTAAACACCGGGGAGCTGTTTTTT. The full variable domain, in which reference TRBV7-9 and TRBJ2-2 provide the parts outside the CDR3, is DTGVSQNPRHKITKRGQNVTFRCDPISEHNRLYWYRQTLGQGPEFLTYFQNEAQLEKSRLLSDRFSAERPKGSFSTLEIQRTEQGDSAMYLCASRYGGLNTGELFFGEGSRLTVL.

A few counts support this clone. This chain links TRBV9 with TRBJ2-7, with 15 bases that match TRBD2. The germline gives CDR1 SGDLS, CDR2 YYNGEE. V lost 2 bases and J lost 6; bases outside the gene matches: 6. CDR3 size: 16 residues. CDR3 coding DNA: TGTGCCAGCAGCGTGGGGACTAGCGGGGGGCTTTCCGAGCAGTACTTC. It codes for CASSVGTSGGLSEQYF.

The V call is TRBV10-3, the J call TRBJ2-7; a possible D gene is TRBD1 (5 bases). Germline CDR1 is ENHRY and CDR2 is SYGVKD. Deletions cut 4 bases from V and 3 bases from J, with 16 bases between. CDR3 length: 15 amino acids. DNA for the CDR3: TGTGCCATCAGTGGCGGCGACAGCAAGGGCTACGAGCAGTACTTC. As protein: CAISGGDSKGYEQYF.

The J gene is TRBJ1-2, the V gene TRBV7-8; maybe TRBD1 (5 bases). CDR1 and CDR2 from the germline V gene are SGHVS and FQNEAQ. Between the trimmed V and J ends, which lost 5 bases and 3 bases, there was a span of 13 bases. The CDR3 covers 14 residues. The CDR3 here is CASSQGSRDYGYTF. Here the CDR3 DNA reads TGTGCCAGCAGCCAAGGTAGCAGGGACTATGGCTACACCTTC.

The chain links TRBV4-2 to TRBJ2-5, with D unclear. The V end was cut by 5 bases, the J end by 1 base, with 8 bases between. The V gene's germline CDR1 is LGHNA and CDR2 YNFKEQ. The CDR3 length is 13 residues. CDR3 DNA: TGTGCCAGCAGCAAGGGAAGCCAAGAGACCCAGTACTTC. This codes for CASSKGSQETQYF.

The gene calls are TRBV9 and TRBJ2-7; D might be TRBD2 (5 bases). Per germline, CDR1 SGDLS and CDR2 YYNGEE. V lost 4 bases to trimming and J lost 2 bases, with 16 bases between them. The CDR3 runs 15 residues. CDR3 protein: CASSPLAGFTYEQYF. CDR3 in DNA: TGTGCCAGCAGCCCCCTAGCAGGTTTCACCTACGAGCAGTACTTC.

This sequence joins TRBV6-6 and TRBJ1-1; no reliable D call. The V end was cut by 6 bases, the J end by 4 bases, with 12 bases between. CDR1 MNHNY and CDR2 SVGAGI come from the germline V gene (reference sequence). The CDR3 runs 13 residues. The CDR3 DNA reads TGTGCCAGCAGCAAGGTCGGGTCCACTGAAGCTTTCTTT. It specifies CASSKVGSTEAFF.

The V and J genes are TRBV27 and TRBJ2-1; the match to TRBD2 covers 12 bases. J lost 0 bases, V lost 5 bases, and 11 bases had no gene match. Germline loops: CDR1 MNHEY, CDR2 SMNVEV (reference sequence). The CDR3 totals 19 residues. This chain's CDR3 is CASSRSTSGGSSSYNEQFF. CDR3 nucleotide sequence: TGTGCCAGCAGTCGTTCTACTAGCGGGGGGTCCAGCTCCTACAATGAGCAGTTCTTC.

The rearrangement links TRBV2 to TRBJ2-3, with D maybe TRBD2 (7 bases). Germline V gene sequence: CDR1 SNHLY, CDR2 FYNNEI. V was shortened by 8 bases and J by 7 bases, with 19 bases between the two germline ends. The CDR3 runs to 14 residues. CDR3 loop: CASSRGAQGNTQYF. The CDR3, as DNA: TGTGCCAGCTCACGGGGGGCCCAGGGGAATACGCAGTATTTT. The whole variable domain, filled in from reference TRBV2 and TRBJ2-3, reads EPEVTQTPSHQVTQMGQEVILRCVPISNHLYFYWYRQILGQKVEFLVSFYNNEISEKSEIFDDQFSVERPDGSNFTLKIRSTKLEDSAMYFCASSRGAQGNTQYFGPGTRLTVL.